One and the same sample provided the 7 T cell receptor beta chains below, sequenced in a study of blood T cell repertoires in COVID-19. Clones were read by immunoSEQ multiplex PCR, and TCRdb kept only the in-frame ones, dropping some. Seen here are around 160,000 clones, around nine tenths observed once, and the top ten hold more than 1%. Sequences were obtained from PBMCs or T cells enriched from blood (not recorded which). All receptors derive from a woman younger than 45 with acute COVID-19.

The chain carries TRBV27 and TRBJ1-2; 7 bases match TRBD1. V dropped 3 bases and J dropped 2; count of bases not matched to a gene: 9. This CDR3 spans 16 amino acids. Germline V lookup: CDR1 MNHEY, CDR2 SMNVEV (reference sequence). Here the CDR3 DNA reads TGTGCCAGCAGTTTTGGAGGGGGCGCGGGGAACTATGGCTACACCTTC. It is translated as CASSFGGGAGNYGYTF.

V gene TRBV7-9 combines with J gene TRBJ2-3, with 13 bases identical to TRBD2. Germline assignment: CDR1 SEHNR and CDR2 FQNEAQ (reference sequence). This CDR3 has 16 residues. V lost 5 bases, J lost 2 bases, and 4 bases stayed unmatched. The CDR3 region has the DNA TGTGCCAGCAGCCGGACTAGCGGGGGACCCACAGATACGCAGTATTTT. Amino acid sequence: CASSRTSGGPTDTQYF.

This clone was detected once. The CDR3 DNA follows: TGTGCCTTGACGACCCTCTCGGGTACGAATTCACCCCTCCACTTT. Translation gives CALTTLSGTNSPLHF. The V and J genes are TRBV30 and TRBJ1-6, with no clear D. CDR3 length: 15 residues. CDR1 GTSNPN and CDR2 SVGIG come from the germline V gene (reference sequence). V lost 7 bases and J lost 7, with 20 bases in between.

V is TRBV6-5 and J is TRBJ1-2; D might be TRBD1 (6 bases). V shed 5 bases and J shed 4 bases, with 14 bases lying between them. The length of the CDR3 is 14 residues. The germline V gene has CDR1 MNHEY and CDR2 SVGAGI. As DNA, the CDR3 is TGTGCCAGCAGTACCCTACAGGGTTCCTATGGCTACACCTTC. Protein: CASSTLQGSYGYTF.

This clone was picked up one time. This chain links TRBV12-3 or TRBV12-4 with TRBJ2-5, with 7 bases that match TRBD1. V shed 8 bases and J 5 bases; nucleotides not matched to a gene: 8. The CDR3 loop spans 13 amino acids. CDR3 DNA: TGTGCCAGCTGCCAGGGGGTTGGGGAGACCCAGTACTTC. Protein: CASCQGVGETQYF.

This chain links TRBV7-2 with TRBJ1-3; D is unclear. V gave up 2 bases and J gave up 4 bases, with 15 bases separating them. CDR3 size: 16 residues. The germline gives CDR1 SGHTA, CDR2 FQGNSA. The CDR3 here is CASSLLWAGGGNTIYF. CDR3 DNA: TGTGCCAGCAGCTTATTGTGGGCAGGCGGGGGAAACACCATATATTTT.

This clone was seen only once. The genes are TRBV4-3 and TRBJ2-3; a possible D gene is TRBD2 (5 bases). This CDR3 has 16 amino acids. The V and J ends lost 4 bases and 3 bases respectively, with 17 bases between them. Germline assignment: CDR1 LGHNA and CDR2 YSLEER. Here the CDR3 reads CASSRVSFTGTDTQYF. The CDR3 DNA reads as TGCGCCAGCAGCCGGGTATCATTCACGGGGACAGATACGCAGTATTTT.